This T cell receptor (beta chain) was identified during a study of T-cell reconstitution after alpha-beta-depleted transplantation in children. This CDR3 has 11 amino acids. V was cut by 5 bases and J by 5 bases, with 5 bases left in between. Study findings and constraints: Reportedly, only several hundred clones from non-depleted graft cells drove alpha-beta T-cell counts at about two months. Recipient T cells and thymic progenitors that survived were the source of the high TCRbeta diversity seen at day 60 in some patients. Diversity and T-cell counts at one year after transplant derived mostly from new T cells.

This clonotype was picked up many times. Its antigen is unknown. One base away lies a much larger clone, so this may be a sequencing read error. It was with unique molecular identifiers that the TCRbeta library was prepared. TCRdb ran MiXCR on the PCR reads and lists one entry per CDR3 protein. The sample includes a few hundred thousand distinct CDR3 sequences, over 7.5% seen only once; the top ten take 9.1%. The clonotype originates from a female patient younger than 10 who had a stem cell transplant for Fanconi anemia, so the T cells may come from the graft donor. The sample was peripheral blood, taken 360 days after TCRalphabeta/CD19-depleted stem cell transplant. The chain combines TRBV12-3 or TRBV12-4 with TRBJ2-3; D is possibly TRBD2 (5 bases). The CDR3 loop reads CASSEGDTQYF. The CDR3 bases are TGTGCCAGCAGTGAGGGAGATACGCAGTATTTT.